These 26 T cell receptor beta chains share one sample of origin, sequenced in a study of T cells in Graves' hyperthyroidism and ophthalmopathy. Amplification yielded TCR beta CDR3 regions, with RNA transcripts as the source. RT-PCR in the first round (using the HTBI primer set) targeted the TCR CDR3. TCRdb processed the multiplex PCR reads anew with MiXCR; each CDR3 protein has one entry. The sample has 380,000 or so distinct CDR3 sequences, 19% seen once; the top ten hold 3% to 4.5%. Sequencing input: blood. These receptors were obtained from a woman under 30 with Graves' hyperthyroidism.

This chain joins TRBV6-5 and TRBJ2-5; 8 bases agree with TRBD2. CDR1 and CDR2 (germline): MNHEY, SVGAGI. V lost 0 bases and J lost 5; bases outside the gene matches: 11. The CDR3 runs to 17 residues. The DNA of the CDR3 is TGTGCCAGCAGTTACTCCGCGGGCGGGGGGTTCTCTGAGACCCAGTACTTC. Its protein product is CASSYSAGGGFSETQYF.

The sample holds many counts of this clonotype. The CDR3 sequence is CASSFRGSSYEQYF. DNA of the CDR3: TGTGCCAGCAGTTTTAGGGGATCCTCCTACGAGCAGTACTTC. V usage is TRBV12-3 or TRBV12-4 and J usage is TRBJ2-7; D possibly corresponds to TRBD1 (5 bases). V was trimmed by 3 bases and J by 0 bases, leaving 9 bases between them. The CDR3 totals 14 residues.

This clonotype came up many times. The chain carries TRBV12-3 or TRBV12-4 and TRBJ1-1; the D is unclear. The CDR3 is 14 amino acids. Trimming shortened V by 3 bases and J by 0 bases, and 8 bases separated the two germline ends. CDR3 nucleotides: TGTGCCAGCAGTTTCTCAATCCTGAACACTGAAGCTTTCTTT. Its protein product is CASSFSILNTEAFF.

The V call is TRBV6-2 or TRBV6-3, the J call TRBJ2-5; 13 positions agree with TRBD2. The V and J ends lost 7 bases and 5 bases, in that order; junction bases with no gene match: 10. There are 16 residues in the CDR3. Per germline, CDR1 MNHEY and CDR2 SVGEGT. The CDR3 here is CASMRTSGGLPETQYF. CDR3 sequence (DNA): TGTGCCAGCATGCGGACTAGCGGGGGCCTCCCGGAGACCCAGTACTTC.

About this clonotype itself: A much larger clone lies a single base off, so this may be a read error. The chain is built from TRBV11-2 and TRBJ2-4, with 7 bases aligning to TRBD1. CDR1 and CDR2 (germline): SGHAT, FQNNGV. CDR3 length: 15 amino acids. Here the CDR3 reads CASSRTGDSKNIKYF. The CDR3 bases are TGTGCCAGCAGCCGGACCGGGGACAGCAAAAACATTAAGTACTTC.

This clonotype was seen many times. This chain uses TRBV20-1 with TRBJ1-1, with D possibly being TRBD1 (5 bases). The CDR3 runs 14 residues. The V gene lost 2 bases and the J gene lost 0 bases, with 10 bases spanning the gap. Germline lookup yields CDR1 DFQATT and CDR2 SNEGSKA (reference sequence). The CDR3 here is CSARSGNMNTEAFF. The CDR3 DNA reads TGCAGTGCTAGATCAGGGAACATGAACACTGAAGCTTTCTTT.

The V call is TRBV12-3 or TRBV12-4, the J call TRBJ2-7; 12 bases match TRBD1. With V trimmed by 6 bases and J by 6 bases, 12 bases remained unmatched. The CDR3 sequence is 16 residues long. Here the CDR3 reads CASSPIAGTGGREQYF. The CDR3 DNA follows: TGTGCCAGCAGCCCAATCGCCGGGACAGGGGGCCGCGAGCAGTACTTC.

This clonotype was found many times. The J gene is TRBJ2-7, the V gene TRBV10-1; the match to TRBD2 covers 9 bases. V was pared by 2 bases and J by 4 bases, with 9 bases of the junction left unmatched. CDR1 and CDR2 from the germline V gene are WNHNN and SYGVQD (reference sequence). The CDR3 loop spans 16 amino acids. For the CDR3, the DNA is TGCGCCAGCAGTGAGGTCCAGCGGGGGGACCTTTACGAGCAGTACTTC. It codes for CASSEVQRGDLYEQYF.

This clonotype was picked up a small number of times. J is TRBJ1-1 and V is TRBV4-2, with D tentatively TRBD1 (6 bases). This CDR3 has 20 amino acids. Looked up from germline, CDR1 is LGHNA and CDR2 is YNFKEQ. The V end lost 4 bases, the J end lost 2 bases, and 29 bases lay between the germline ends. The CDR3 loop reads CASSLRGFSWTGGTNTEAFF. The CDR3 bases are TGTGCCAGCAGCCTACGTGGGTTCTCTTGGACGGGGGGGACAAACACTGAAGCTTTCTTT.

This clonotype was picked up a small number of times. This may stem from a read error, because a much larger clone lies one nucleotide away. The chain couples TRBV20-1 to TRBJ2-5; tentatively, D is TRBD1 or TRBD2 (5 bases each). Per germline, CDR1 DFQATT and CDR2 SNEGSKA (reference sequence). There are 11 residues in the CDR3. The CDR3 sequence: CSGTLEETRYF. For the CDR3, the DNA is TGTTCCGGGACGCTTGAAGAGACCCGGTACTTC.

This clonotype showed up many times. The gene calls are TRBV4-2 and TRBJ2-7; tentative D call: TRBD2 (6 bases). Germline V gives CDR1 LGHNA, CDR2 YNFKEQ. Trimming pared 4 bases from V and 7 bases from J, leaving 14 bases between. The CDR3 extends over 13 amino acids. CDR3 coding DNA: TGTGCCAGCAGCCGGGGGACTCTCTTGGAGCAGTACTTC. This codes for CASSRGTLLEQYF.

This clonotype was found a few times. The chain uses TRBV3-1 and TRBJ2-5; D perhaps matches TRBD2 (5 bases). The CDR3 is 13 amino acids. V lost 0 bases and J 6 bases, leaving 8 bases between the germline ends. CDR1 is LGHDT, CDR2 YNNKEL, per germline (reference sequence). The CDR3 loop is CASSQDRRKTQYF. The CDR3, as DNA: TGTGCCAGCAGCCAAGATAGGAGGAAGACCCAGTACTTC.

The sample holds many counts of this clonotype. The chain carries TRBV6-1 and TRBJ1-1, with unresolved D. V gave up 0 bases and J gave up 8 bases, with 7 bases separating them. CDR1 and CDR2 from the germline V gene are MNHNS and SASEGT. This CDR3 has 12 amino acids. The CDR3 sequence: CASSEAGREAFF. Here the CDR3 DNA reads TGTGCCAGCAGTGAAGCCGGAAGGGAAGCTTTCTTT.

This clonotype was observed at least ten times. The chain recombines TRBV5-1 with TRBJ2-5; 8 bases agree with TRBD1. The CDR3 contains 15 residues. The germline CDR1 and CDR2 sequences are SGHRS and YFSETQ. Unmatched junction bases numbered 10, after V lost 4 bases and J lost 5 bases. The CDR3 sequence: CASSGLDRAGETQYF. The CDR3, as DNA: TGCGCCAGCAGCGGCCTGGACAGGGCAGGGGAGACCCAGTACTTC.

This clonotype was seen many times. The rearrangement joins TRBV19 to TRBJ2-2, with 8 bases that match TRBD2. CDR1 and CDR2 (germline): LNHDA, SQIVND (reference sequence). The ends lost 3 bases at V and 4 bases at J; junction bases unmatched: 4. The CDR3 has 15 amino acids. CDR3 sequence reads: CASSMRGASTGELFF. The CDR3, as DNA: TGTGCCAGTAGTATGCGGGGGGCCAGCACCGGGGAGCTGTTTTTT.

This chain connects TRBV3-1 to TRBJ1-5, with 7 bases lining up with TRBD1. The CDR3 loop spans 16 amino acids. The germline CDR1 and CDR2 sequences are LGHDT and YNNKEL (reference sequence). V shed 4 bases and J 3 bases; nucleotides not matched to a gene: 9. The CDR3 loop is CASSPTDRASNQPQHF. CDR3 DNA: TGTGCCAGCAGCCCAACTGACAGGGCTTCCAATCAGCCCCAGCATTTT.

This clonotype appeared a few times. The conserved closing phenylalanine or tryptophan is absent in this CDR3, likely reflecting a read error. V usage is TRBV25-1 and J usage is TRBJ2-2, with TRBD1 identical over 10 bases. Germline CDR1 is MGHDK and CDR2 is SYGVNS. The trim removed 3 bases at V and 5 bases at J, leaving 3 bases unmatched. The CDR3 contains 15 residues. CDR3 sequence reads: CASSDGTGVTGELFL. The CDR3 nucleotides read TGTGCCAGCAGTGACGGGACAGGGGTAACCGGGGAGCTGTTTCTT.

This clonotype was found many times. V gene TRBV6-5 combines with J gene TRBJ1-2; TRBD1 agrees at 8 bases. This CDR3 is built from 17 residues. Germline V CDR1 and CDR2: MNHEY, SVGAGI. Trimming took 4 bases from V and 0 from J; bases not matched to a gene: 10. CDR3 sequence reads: CASSFGQGGRANYGYTF. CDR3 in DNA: TGTGCCAGCAGTTTTGGACAGGGTGGACGAGCTAACTATGGCTACACCTTC.

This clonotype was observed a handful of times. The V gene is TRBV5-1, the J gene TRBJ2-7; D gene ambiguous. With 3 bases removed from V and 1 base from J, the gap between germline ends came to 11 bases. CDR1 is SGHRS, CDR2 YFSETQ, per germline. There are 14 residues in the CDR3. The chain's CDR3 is CASSSRGRSYEQYF. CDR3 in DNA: TGCGCCAGCAGCTCCCGTGGACGGTCCTACGAGCAGTACTTC. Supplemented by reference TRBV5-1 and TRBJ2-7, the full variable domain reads KAGVTQTPRYLIKTRGQQVTLSCSPISGHRSVSWYQQTPGQGLQFLFEYFSETQRNKGNFPGRFSGRQFSNSRSEMNVSTLELGDSALYLCASSSRGRSYEQYFGPGTRLTVT.

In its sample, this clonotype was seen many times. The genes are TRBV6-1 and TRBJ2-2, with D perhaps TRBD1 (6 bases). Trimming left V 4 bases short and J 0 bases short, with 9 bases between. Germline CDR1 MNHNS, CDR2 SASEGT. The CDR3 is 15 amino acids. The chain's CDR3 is CASSVPGANTGELFF. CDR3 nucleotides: TGTGCCAGCAGTGTACCAGGGGCGAACACCGGGGAGCTGTTTTTT.

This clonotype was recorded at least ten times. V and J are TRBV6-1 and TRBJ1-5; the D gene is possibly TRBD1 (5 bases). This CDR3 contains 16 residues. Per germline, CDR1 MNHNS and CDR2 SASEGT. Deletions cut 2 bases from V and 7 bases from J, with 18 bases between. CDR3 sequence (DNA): TGTGCCAGCAGTGAATCCGGGACGGTGAGTAAACAGCCCCAGCATTTT. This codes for CASSESGTVSKQPQHF.

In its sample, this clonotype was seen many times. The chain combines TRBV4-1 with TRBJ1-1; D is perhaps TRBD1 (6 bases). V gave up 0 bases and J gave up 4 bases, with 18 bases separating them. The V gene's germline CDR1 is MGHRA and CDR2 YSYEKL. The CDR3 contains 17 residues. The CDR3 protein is CASSQDERGWLVTEAFF. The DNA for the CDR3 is TGCGCCAGCAGCCAAGACGAAAGGGGGTGGTTGGTCACTGAAGCTTTCTTT.

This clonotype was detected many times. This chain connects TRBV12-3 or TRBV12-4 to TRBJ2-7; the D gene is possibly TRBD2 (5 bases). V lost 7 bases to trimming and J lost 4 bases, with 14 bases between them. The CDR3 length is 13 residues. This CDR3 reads CASISGEGYEQYF. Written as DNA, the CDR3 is TGTGCCAGCATCTCCGGGGAAGGATACGAGCAGTACTTC.

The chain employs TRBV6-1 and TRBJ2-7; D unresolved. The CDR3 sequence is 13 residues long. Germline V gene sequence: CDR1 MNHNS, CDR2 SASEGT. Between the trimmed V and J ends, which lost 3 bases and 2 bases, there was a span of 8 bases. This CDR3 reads CASSEDRPYEQYF. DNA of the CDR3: TGTGCCAGCAGTGAGGACCGACCCTACGAGCAGTACTTC.

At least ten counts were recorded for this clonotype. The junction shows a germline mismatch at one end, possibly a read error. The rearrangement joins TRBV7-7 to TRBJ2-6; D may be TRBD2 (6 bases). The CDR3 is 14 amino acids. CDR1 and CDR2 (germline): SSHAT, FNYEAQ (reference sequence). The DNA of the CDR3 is TGTGCTAGCAGCTCGGGGGACGGGGCCAACGTCCTGACTTTC. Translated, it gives CASSSGDGANVLTF.

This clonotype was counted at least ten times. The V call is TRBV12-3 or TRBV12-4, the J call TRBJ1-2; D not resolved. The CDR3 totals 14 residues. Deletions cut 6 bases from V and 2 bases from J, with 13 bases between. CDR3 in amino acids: CASSSLTHNYGYTF. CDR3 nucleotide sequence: TGTGCCAGCAGCTCCCTGACACACAACTATGGCTACACCTTC.